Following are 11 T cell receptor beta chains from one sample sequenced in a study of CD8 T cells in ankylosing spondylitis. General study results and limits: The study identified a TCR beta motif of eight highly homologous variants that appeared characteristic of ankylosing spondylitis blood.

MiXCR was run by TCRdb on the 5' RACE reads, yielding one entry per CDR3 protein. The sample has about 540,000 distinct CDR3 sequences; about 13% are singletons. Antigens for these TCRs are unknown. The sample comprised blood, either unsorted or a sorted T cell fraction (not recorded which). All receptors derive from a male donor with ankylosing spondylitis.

The CDR3 DNA sequence: TGTGCCAGCAGCTTAGTATTCAGCGGGGAAAACATTCAGTACTTC. Its protein product is CASSLVFSGENIQYF. The rearrangement joins TRBV7-2 to TRBJ2-4; 7 nucleotides align to TRBD2. The CDR3 contains 15 residues. CDR1 SGHTA and CDR2 FQGNSA come from the germline V gene. V shed 1 base and J 5 bases; nucleotides not matched to a gene: 5.

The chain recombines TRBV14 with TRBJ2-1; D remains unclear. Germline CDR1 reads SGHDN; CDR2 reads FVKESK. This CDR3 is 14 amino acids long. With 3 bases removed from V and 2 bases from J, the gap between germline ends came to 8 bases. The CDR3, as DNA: TGTGCCAGCAGCCAGGGCGCGACCTACAATGAGCAGTTCTTC. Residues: CASSQGATYNEQFF. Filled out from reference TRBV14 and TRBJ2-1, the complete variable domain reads EAGVTQFPSHSVIEKGQTVTLRCDPISGHDNLYWYRRVMGKEIKFLLHFVKESKQDESGMPNNRFLAERTGGTYSTLKVQPAELEDSGVYFCASSQGATYNEQFFGPGTRLTVL.

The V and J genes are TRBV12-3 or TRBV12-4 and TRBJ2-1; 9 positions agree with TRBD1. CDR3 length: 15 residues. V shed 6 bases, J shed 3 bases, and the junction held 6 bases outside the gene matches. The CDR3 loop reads CASSPQGAVYNEQFF. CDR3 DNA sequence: TGTGCCAGCAGCCCACAGGGGGCCGTCTACAATGAGCAGTTCTTC.

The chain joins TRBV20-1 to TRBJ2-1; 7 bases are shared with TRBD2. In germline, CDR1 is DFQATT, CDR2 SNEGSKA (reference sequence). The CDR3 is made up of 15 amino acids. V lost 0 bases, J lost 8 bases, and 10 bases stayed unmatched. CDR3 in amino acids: CSARDPGGRSDEQFF. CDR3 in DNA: TGCAGTGCTAGAGATCCTGGCGGGAGATCCGATGAGCAGTTCTTC.

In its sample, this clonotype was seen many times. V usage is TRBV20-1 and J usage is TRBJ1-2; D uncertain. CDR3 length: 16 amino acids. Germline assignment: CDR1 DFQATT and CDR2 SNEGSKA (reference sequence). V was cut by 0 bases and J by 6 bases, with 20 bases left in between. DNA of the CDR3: TGCAGTGCTAGAGATCGGGGAGGGCTCGAAACTAATGGCTACACCTTC. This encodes CSARDRGGLETNGYTF.

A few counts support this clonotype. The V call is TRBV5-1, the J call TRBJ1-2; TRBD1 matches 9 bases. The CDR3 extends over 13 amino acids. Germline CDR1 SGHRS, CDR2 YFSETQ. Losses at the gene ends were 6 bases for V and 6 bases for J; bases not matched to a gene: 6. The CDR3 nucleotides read TGCGCCAGCACCATGACAGGGGGACATGGCTACACCTTC. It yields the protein CASTMTGGHGYTF.

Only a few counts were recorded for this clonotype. Written as DNA, the CDR3 is TGTGCCAGCAGCCACCCCGGGCGGAATGAGCAGTTCTTC. Protein: CASSHPGRNEQFF. This rearrangement joins TRBV11-3 to TRBJ2-1; D is undetermined. In germline, CDR1 is SGHNT, CDR2 YENEEA. The CDR3 sequence is 13 residues long. V was shortened by 5 bases and J by 7 bases, with 12 bases between the two germline ends.

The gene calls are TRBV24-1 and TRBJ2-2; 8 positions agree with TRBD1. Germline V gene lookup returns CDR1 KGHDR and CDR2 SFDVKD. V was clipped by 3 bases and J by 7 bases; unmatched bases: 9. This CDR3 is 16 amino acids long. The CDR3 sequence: CATSDLRTGTGGELFF. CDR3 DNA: TGTGCCACCAGTGATCTTCGGACAGGGACGGGCGGGGAGCTGTTTTTT.

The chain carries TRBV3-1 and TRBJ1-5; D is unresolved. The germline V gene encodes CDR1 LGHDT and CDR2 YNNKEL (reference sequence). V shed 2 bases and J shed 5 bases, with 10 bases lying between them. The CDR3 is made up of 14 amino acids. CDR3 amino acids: CASSQYEADQPQHF. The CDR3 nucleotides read TGTGCCAGCAGCCAATACGAAGCGGATCAGCCCCAGCATTTT.

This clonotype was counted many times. The CDR3 loop reads CASSLLGFGYEQYF. Here the CDR3 DNA reads TGTGCCAGCAGCCTACTTGGGTTTGGCTACGAGCAGTACTTC. The chain recombines TRBV12-3 or TRBV12-4 with TRBJ2-7; no clear D gene. Trimming cost V 6 bases and J 3 bases, with 15 bases left between them. The CDR3 runs to 14 residues.

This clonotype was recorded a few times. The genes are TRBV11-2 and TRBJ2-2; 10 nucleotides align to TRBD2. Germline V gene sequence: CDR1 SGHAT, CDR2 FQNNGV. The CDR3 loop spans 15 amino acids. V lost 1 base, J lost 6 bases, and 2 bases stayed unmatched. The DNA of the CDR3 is TGTGCCAGCAGCTTAGCTCTAGCGGGAGCCGGGGAGCTGTTTTTT. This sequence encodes CASSLALAGAGELFF.